This T cell receptor (beta chain) was sequenced for a study of cytomegalovirus exposure and HLA in healthy donors. Regarding this clone: Its antigen is still unknown.

PCR primers comprised 60 Vbeta and 13 Jbeta primers. Produced via immunoSEQ multiplex PCR; TCRdb's table is partial and in-frame only. There are roughly 57,000 clones in the sample, with less than 15% held by the top ten. Study-wide results and caveats: At a 0.05 false discovery rate, a later analysis found 16,951 TCR beta sequences to be associated with HLA alleles. According to the study, roughly 160 TCR beta chains were cytomegalovirus-associated. Among donors in an Asian-associated ancestry cluster, a later analysis reportedly found fewer N-insertions than the roughly 650-donor mean.

This CDR3 contains 15 residues. Germline-derived CDR1 and CDR2 are SGHVS and FQNEAQ. Trimming stripped 5 bases from V and 2 bases from J, with 13 bases between. This clonotype was obtained from a woman aged 25 to 39 in good health and CMV-seropositive. The sequenced material came from PBMCs. The chain links TRBV7-8 to TRBJ1-5; no reliable D call. CDR3 region: CASSPSRLGNQPQHF. CDR3 coding DNA: TGTGCCAGCAGCCCATCTAGGTTGGGCAATCAGCCCCAGCATTTT.